This T cell receptor beta chain was recovered during a study of CD8 T cells in Susac syndrome. Germline assignment: CDR1 MGHRA and CDR2 YSYEKL. V shed 3 bases and J shed 2 bases, with 14 bases lying between them. The CDR3 runs 15 residues. When the RNA was reverse transcribed, random hexamers were used with an input of roughly 0.5 to 1 ug. Using its own MiXCR run on the immunoSEQ multiplex PCR reads, TCRdb lists one record per CDR3 protein. Here the sample spans some 450,000 distinct CDR3 sequences, around 83% being singletons. Sequencing of TCR beta, carried out with a high-throughput approach, was applied to CD8+ and CD4+ T cells from the blood. Included as multiple sclerosis controls were treatment-naive patients who had stable or active relapsing-remitting disease. Negative magnetic isolation gave CD8+ and CD4+ cells; FACS enriched CD8+ TEMRA.

Sequenced sample: CD8+ T cells from PBMCs. The rearrangement links TRBV4-1 to TRBJ2-7; a possible D gene is TRBD1 (6 bases). The origin of this receptor is a human donor with multiple sclerosis. CDR3 nucleotide sequence: TGCGCCAGCAGCCACCTAAAGACAGGTCCCTACGAGCAGTACTTC. It translates to CASSHLKTGPYEQYF.